A single sample is the source of the 26 T cell receptor beta chains below, sequenced in a study of CXCR3-negative and CXCR3-positive naive CD8 T cells. General study points: Hydrophobicity was higher for TRB CDR3s found in CXCR3-positive naive cells than in CXCR3-negative naive cells.

It was by 5' RACE with UMI labels that the TRB cDNA libraries were prepared. One entry per CDR3 protein, without DNA, is what TCRdb gives after re-calling the 5' RACE reads. This repertoire includes around 140,000 distinct CDR3 sequences. Their specific antigens are unknown. The sequenced sample was naive CXCR3+ CD8+ T cells from blood. Described subset: CD45RO-CCR7+CD27+CD95- naive CD8+ T cells expressing CXCR3 (TNR3+). These receptors all stem from a human donor in good health. Some clones in this sample may be carry-over from other donors' samples.

V and J are TRBV18 and TRBJ1-5; the TCRdb D gene call, TRBD1, has no DNA to confirm it. Germline V lookup: CDR1 KGHSH, CDR2 LQKENI. This CDR3 has 19 residues. The CDR3 sequence: CASSPRTGSFKYSNQPQHF.

This chain uses TRBV29-1 with TRBJ2-1; TCRdb's assignment of TRBD2 cannot be checked, as there is no DNA. CDR1 and CDR2 from the germline V gene are SQVTM and ANQGSEA. This CDR3 spans 14 amino acids. The CDR3 spells CSATSRQLGDEQFF.

This chain uses TRBV6-2 or TRBV6-3 with TRBJ2-7; TCRdb indicates TRBD2, and absent DNA this call remains unverified. This CDR3 comprises 16 residues. Germline lookup yields CDR1 MNHEY and CDR2 SVGEGT. CDR3: CASSSASGGSLYEQYF.

The chain joins TRBV6-6 to TRBJ1-1. The CDR3 has 19 amino acids. CDR1 MNHNY and CDR2 SVGAGI come from the germline V gene (reference sequence). The CDR3 is CASSYSQFRESPMNTEAFF.

The rearrangement joins TRBV12-3 or TRBV12-4 to TRBJ2-5; TCRdb returns TRBD1, unconfirmable since there is no DNA. CDR3 length: 13 amino acids. The CDR3 here is CASSFWGGETQYF.

V is TRBV7-9 and J is TRBJ1-1; absent DNA, TCRdb's TRBD1 call cannot be checked. Germline CDR1 and CDR2: SEHNR and FQNEAQ (reference sequence). The CDR3 is 15 amino acids. CDR3: CASSSGQGWSTEAFF.

V usage is TRBV27 and J usage is TRBJ2-2; TCRdb lists TRBD1, though no DNA is available to test this call. The CDR3 extends over 15 amino acids. CDR1 and CDR2 from the germline V gene are MNHEY and SMNVEV (reference sequence). The CDR3 sequence: CASSLFRQGNGELFF.

The chain employs TRBV7-9 and TRBJ2-7; the D call of TRBD1 rests on TCRdb alone, since no DNA is present to check it. The germline V gene encodes CDR1 SEHNR and CDR2 FQNEAQ (reference sequence). The CDR3 has 16 residues. The CDR3 is CASSSLPGQGPYEQHF.

The chain joins TRBV9 to TRBJ2-7; TCRdb's D call, TRBD1, is unchecked because there is no DNA. Germline V gene sequence: CDR1 SGDLS, CDR2 YYNGEE. CDR3 length: 19 amino acids. The CDR3 sequence: CASSTKGGTGDLSVGEQYF.

The rearrangement links TRBV4-3 to TRBJ2-1; the TRBD1 assignment by TCRdb is unverifiable without DNA. CDR3 length: 18 amino acids. Germline CDR1 is LGHNA and CDR2 is YSLEER. The CDR3 loop is CASSQSVEGRDPSNEQFF.

The genes are TRBV7-9 and TRBJ2-1. The length of the CDR3 is 14 residues. Germline V gene data show CDR1 as SEHNR and CDR2 as FQNEAQ (reference sequence). The CDR3 here is CASSQILIYNEQFF. The full variable domain, in which reference TRBV7-9 and TRBJ2-1 provide the parts outside the CDR3, is DTGVSQNPRHKITKRGQNVTFRCDPISEHNRLYWYRQTLGQGPEFLTYFQNEAQLEKSRLLSDRFSAERPKGSFSTLEIQRTEQGDSAMYLCASSQILIYNEQFFGPGTRLTVL.

This chain uses TRBV29-1 with TRBJ1-3; TCRdb selects TRBD1, and the lack of DNA leaves this call unchecked. Germline CDR1 is SQVTM and CDR2 is ANQGSEA. The CDR3 loop spans 14 amino acids. The CDR3 here is CSVSQADSGNTIYF.

The chain has TRBV6-4 and TRBJ2-1. The CDR3 is 12 amino acids. Germline values: CDR1 MRHNA, CDR2 SNTAGT. CDR3: CASSDLGNEQFF.

The gene calls are TRBV6-5 and TRBJ1-1; TCRdb indicates TRBD1, and absent DNA this call remains unverified. The CDR3 is 15 residues long. CDR1 is MNHEY, CDR2 SVGAGI, per germline. The CDR3 is CASSLWAGMNTEAFF.

V and J are TRBV27 and TRBJ2-1; TCRdb proposes TRBD2, but this gene call is untestable without DNA. The CDR3 covers 17 residues. Germline CDR1 MNHEY, CDR2 SMNVEV (reference sequence). The CDR3: CASGLRGGIRSYNEQFF.

The chain carries TRBV28 and TRBJ2-1; without DNA, the TCRdb call of TRBD2 cannot be checked. The CDR3 covers 16 residues. CDR1 and CDR2 from the germline V gene are MDHEN and SYDVKM. CDR3 sequence reads: CASSLTPGSSYNEQFF.

The chain links TRBV20-1 to TRBJ2-7; TCRdb lists TRBD1, though no DNA is available to test this call. The length of the CDR3 is 15 residues. CDR1 is DFQATT and CDR2 is SNEGSKA in the germline V gene (reference sequence). CDR3 region: CSASFPGALSYEQYF.

This chain uses TRBV7-6 with TRBJ2-1. The CDR3 is 11 amino acids. Germline V CDR1 and CDR2: SGHVS, FNYEAQ. CDR3 sequence: CASRQGNEQFF.

The V gene is TRBV15, the J gene TRBJ2-7; TCRdb selects TRBD1, and the lack of DNA leaves this call unchecked. Germline V CDR1 and CDR2: LNHNV, YYDKDF (reference sequence). This CDR3 spans 14 amino acids. The CDR3 here is CATGETGGSYEQYF. Looking up the rest from reference TRBV15 and TRBJ2-7 gives the full variable domain: DAMVIQNPRYQVTQFGKPVTLSCSQTLNHNVMYWYQQKSSQAPKLLFHYYDKDFNNEADTPDNFQSRRPNTSFCFLDIRSPGLGDTAMYLCATGETGGSYEQYFGPGTRLTVT.

The V gene is TRBV7-9, the J gene TRBJ1-1; TCRdb designates TRBD1, a call that cannot be tested without DNA. The length of the CDR3 is 14 residues. From germline, CDR1 is SEHNR and CDR2 FQNEAQ (reference sequence). The CDR3 protein is CASSQGQGNTEAFF.

The chain uses TRBV6-5 and TRBJ1-2; as DNA is missing, the TRBD1 call by TCRdb cannot be tested. This CDR3 is 13 amino acids long. Germline V CDR1 and CDR2: MNHEY, SVGAGI. The CDR3: CASTPGTYYGYTF.

The chain carries TRBV29-1 and TRBJ2-1; the D call from TCRdb, TRBD2, cannot be confirmed without DNA. CDR3 size: 14 residues. Germline CDR1 reads SQVTM; CDR2 reads ANQGSEA. The CDR3 loop is CSVEGLAGEDEQFF.

The chain joins TRBV7-9 to TRBJ2-7; the D call from TCRdb, TRBD2, cannot be confirmed without DNA. Germline V lookup: CDR1 SEHNR, CDR2 FQNEAQ (reference sequence). The CDR3 is 15 amino acids. The CDR3 loop is CASSSGGASVVGQYF.

V is TRBV9 and J is TRBJ1-3. The CDR3 is 13 amino acids. The germline CDR1 and CDR2 sequences are SGDLS and YYNGEE. This chain's CDR3 is CASTPSSGNTIYF.

The chain employs TRBV29-1 and TRBJ1-2; TCRdb returns TRBD1, unconfirmable since there is no DNA. CDR1 SQVTM and CDR2 ANQGSEA come from the germline V gene. The CDR3 sequence is 13 residues long. CDR3 residues: CSVGRDGNYGYTF.

V and J are TRBV29-1 and TRBJ2-2; TCRdb lists TRBD2, though no DNA is available to test this call. This CDR3 contains 13 residues. Germline values: CDR1 SQVTM, CDR2 ANQGSEA. The CDR3 sequence: CSAPSGGTGELFF.